Described below is a single T cell receptor beta chain sequence and its context. V shed 6 bases, J shed 4 bases, and the junction held 11 bases outside the gene matches. The CDR3 loop spans 15 amino acids. Germline CDR1 GTSNPN, CDR2 SVGIG (reference sequence). This sample was included in a study of T cells after posttransplantation cyclophosphamide. Only in-frame clones appear in the TCRdb table, and some are missing; sequencing was by immunoSEQ multiplex PCR. The sample counts approximately 1,500 clones, none seen once; the ten largest own about 2.9%. Busulfan-fludarabine conditioning, marrow transplant, and cyclophosphamide on days +3 and +4 were administered.

The TCR was taken from a male patient between 55 and 70 years old who received an allogeneic stem cell transplant from an unrelated donor, was CMV-positive, and had acute and chronic GVHD. Some T cells may be supplied by the graft donor. The V and J genes are TRBV30 and TRBJ2-1; 8 bases fit TRBD2. The input for sequencing was PBMCs, taken approximately 390 days after allogeneic stem cell transplant with posttransplant cyclophosphamide. The CDR3 region is CACPRAGVAYNEQFF. For the CDR3, the DNA is TGTGCCTGTCCACGAGCGGGGGTCGCTTACAATGAGCAGTTCTTC.